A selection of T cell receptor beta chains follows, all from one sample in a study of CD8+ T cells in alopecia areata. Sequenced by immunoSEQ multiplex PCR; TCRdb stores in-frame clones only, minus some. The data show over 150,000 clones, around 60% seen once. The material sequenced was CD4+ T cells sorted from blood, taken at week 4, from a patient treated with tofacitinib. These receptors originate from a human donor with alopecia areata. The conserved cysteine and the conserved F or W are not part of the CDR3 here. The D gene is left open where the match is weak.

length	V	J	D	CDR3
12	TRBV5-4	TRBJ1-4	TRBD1	ASSSTGANEKLF
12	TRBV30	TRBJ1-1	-	AWSIWSGTTEAF
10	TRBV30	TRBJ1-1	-	AWREGNTEAF
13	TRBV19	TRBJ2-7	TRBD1	ASNNRGRSVHEQY
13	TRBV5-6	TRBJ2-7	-	ASSGKGRSSYEQY
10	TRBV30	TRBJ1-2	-	AWSGRGYGYT
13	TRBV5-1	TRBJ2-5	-	ASSSSIMDGETQY
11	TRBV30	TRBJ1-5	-	AWSVRLDQPQH
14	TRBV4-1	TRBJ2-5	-	ASRRTLGSAQETQY
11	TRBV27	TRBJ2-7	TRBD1	ASSLPGQGVKY
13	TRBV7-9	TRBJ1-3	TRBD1	ASSITGGGGNTIY
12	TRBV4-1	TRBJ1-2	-	ASSQGGAYSYYT
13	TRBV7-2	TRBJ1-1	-	ASSLGQDWNTEAF
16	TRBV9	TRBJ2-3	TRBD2	ASSVKSSGGPSTDTQY
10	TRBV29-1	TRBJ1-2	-	SVAETEEGYT
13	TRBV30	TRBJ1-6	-	AWSSFGAPNSPLH